This is a list of T cell receptor beta chains from one sample in a study of technical replicates of blood from a handful of donors. Some clones are missing from TCRdb's copy, which holds only in-frame ones; the method was immunoSEQ multiplex PCR. Of 65,000 to 80,000 clones listed, about 96% are singletons. Source material: T cells isolated from PBMCs. These receptors all stem from a human donor in good health. Each CDR3 is given with its conserved first and last residue. Each record gives: D gene, V gene, clone size, J gene, CDR3 protein. D genes are given only for firm matches. Size is stated for part of the rows, as once, few or many counts, or as a class when the clone is expanded.

d_gene: TRBD2
v_gene: TRBV7-2
abundance: NA
j_gene: TRBJ2-1
CDR3aa: CASSLEGLAGYNEQFF

d_gene: NA
v_gene: TRBV28
abundance: NA
j_gene: TRBJ2-3
CDR3aa: CASSGTTDTQYF

d_gene: TRBD2
v_gene: TRBV28
abundance: NA
j_gene: TRBJ2-5
CDR3aa: CASSLLAGLGEYQETQYF

d_gene: TRBD2
v_gene: TRBV7-6
abundance: NA
j_gene: TRBJ2-7
CDR3aa: CASSLDSTSGRYEQYF

d_gene: TRBD2
v_gene: TRBV30
abundance: NA
j_gene: TRBJ2-4
CDR3aa: CAWSVLVTSGRLKNIQYF

d_gene: NA
v_gene: TRBV5-4
abundance: NA
j_gene: TRBJ2-2
CDR3aa: CASSLYGDTGELFF

d_gene: TRBD1
v_gene: TRBV27
abundance: NA
j_gene: TRBJ2-7
CDR3aa: CASRRDSPYEQYF

d_gene: NA
v_gene: TRBV27
abundance: once
j_gene: TRBJ1-1
CDR3aa: CASSFRNTEAFF

d_gene: TRBD1
v_gene: TRBV5-1
abundance: NA
j_gene: TRBJ1-1
CDR3aa: CASRIGQGSTEAFF

d_gene: TRBD1
v_gene: TRBV4-1
abundance: NA
j_gene: TRBJ1-4
CDR3aa: CASSQAGQGNEKLFF

d_gene: TRBD2
v_gene: TRBV5-1
abundance: few
j_gene: TRBJ2-5
CDR3aa: CASSLGSSGSYETQYF

d_gene: TRBD1
v_gene: TRBV10-1
abundance: NA
j_gene: TRBJ1-2
CDR3aa: CASSVGTAYGYTF

d_gene: NA
v_gene: TRBV9
abundance: NA
j_gene: TRBJ2-7
CDR3aa: CASSVGGSSYEQYF

d_gene: NA
v_gene: TRBV19
abundance: NA
j_gene: TRBJ1-1
CDR3aa: CASRGGGEAFF

d_gene: NA
v_gene: TRBV7-3
abundance: NA
j_gene: TRBJ2-3
CDR3aa: CASSFGLSTDTQYF

d_gene: NA
v_gene: TRBV18
abundance: NA
j_gene: TRBJ1-2
CDR3aa: CASSPMSPYGYTF

d_gene: TRBD1
v_gene: TRBV4-1
abundance: NA
j_gene: TRBJ1-2
CDR3aa: CASSQVIRDRGAGYTF

d_gene: NA
v_gene: TRBV30
abundance: NA
j_gene: TRBJ1-3
CDR3aa: CAWSVGDSGNTIYF

d_gene: NA
v_gene: TRBV28
abundance: NA
j_gene: TRBJ2-5
CDR3aa: CASSPGVSKTQYF

d_gene: NA
v_gene: TRBV7-7
abundance: NA
j_gene: TRBJ1-1
CDR3aa: CASSSDRSSEAFF

d_gene: TRBD2
v_gene: TRBV11-3
abundance: NA
j_gene: TRBJ2-1
CDR3aa: CASGGRGNNEQFF

d_gene: NA
v_gene: TRBV7-2
abundance: NA
j_gene: TRBJ1-2
CDR3aa: CASSMTETYGYTF

d_gene: NA
v_gene: TRBV4-2
abundance: NA
j_gene: TRBJ2-5
CDR3aa: CASSQTSQTRETQYF

d_gene: TRBD2
v_gene: TRBV4-1
abundance: NA
j_gene: TRBJ2-1
CDR3aa: CASSQPGLGSYNEQFF

d_gene: NA
v_gene: TRBV10-3
abundance: NA
j_gene: TRBJ2-5
CDR3aa: CAIKDSQETQYF

d_gene: NA
v_gene: TRBV18
abundance: NA
j_gene: TRBJ1-1
CDR3aa: CASSLKLRGTEAFF

d_gene: NA
v_gene: TRBV28
abundance: NA
j_gene: TRBJ1-1
CDR3aa: CASSLITKNTEAFF

d_gene: TRBD2
v_gene: TRBV5-1
abundance: NA
j_gene: TRBJ2-5
CDR3aa: CASSPGLAGETQYF